What follows is one T cell receptor beta chain and its context. What it binds is unknown. This sample was included in a study of shared clonotypes between healthy human individuals. Study-wide background: CD4 naive and memory got three plates each, CD8 naive two, CD8 memory one. Study findings and constraints: On the whole, naive subsets had larger estimated richness than memory subsets had. Four donors had 5% to 6.5% of their naive CD4 clonotypes in common.

V was pared by 3 bases and J by 0 bases, with 14 bases between. The CDR3 totals 17 residues. Germline V lookup: CDR1 LNHDA, CDR2 SQIVND (reference sequence). The authors' processing: Without quality scores, immunoSEQ junctional reads could not be filtered like full-length reads. Clones were sequenced by immunoSEQ multiplex PCR, and TCRdb holds only the in-frame ones, with some missing. D and trimming come from the DNA, and the V and J calls and clone size come from that table. The sample includes nearly 1,000,000 clones, 76% of them seen just once. This chain links TRBV19 with TRBJ1-4; D is unresolved. The sample taken for sequencing was memory CD4+ T cells sorted from blood. Subset denoted: CD45RA-negative fraction. The clonotype comes from a man aged 18-30 years in good health. This CDR3 is CASSIPGPSATNEKLFF. The CDR3 bases are TGTGCCAGTAGTATCCCGGGCCCGTCTGCAACTAATGAAAAACTGTTTTTT.